The 4 T cell receptor beta chains reported below all come from one sample, sequenced in a study of cytomegalovirus exposure and HLA in healthy donors. Clones were read by immunoSEQ multiplex PCR, and TCRdb kept only the in-frame ones, dropping some. The table lists some 140,000 clones, about 86% of them singletons. Specimen: PBMCs. The source of these receptors is a human donor in good health.

The chain has TRBV6-1 and TRBJ2-1; weak D call: TRBD2 (6 bases). V lost 2 bases and J lost 12, with 17 bases in between. From germline, CDR1 is MNHNS and CDR2 SASEGT. CDR3 size: 14 residues. CDR3 DNA sequence: TGTGCCAGCAGTGAAAGGGACGGGGGACTCAGGCAGTTCTTC. It is translated as CASSERDGGLRQFF.

V gene TRBV7-6 combines with J gene TRBJ1-4, with 9 positions matching TRBD1. CDR1 and CDR2 (germline): SGHVS, FNYEAQ. V trimming: 6 bases; J trimming: 5 bases; junction bases outside the gene matches: 10. The CDR3 has 16 amino acids. CDR3 bases: TGTGCCAGCAGTCAAACAGGGGGCGGTAAAAATGAAAAACTGTTTTTT. Protein: CASSQTGGGKNEKLFF.

The chain employs TRBV9 and TRBJ2-6; D gene unclear. Trimming removed 3 bases from V and 0 bases from J, with 4 bases in between. The germline V gene encodes CDR1 SGDLS and CDR2 YYNGEE. This CDR3 has 14 residues. The CDR3 sequence: CASSASSGANVLTF. The CDR3 bases are TGTGCCAGCAGCGCGAGCTCTGGGGCCAACGTCCTGACTTTC.

This clone has just one count. The rearrangement uses TRBV11-2 and TRBJ1-1; tentatively, D is TRBD1 (5 bases). Germline V gene data show CDR1 as SGHAT and CDR2 as FQNNGV. The V end lost 3 bases, the J end lost 5 bases, and 10 bases lay between the germline ends. CDR3 length equals 13 residues. CDR3 residues: CASSFRVGTEAFF. CDR3 nucleotide sequence: TGTGCCAGCAGCTTCAGGGTGGGTACTGAAGCTTTCTTT.